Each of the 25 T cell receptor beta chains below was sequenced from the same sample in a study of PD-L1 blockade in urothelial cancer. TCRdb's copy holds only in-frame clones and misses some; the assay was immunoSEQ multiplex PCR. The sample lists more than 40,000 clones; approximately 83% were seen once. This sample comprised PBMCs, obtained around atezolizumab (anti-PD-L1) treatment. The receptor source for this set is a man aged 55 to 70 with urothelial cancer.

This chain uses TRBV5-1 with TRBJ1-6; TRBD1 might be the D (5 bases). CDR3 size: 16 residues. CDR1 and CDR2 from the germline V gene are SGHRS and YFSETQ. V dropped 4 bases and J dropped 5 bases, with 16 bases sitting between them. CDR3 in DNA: TGCGCCAGCAGCCCTCGGGGGGGTAAAAATAATTCACCCCTCCACTTT. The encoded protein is CASSPRGGKNNSPLHF. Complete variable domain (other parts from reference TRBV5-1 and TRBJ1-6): KAGVTQTPRYLIKTRGQQVTLSCSPISGHRSVSWYQQTPGQGLQFLFEYFSETQRNKGNFPGRFSGRQFSNSRSEMNVSTLELGDSALYLCASSPRGGKNNSPLHFGNGTRLTVT.

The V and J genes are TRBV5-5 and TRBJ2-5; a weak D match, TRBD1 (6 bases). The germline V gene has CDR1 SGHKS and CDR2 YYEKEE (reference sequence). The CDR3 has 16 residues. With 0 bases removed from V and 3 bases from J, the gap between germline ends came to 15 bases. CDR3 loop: CASSLVPARGEETQYF. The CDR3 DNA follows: TGTGCCAGCAGCTTGGTCCCCGCCAGGGGTGAAGAGACCCAGTACTTC.

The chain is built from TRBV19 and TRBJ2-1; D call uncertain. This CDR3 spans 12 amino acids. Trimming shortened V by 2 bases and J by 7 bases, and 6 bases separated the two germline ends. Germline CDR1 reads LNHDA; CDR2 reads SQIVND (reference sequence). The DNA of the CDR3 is TGTGCCAGTAGTATAAGCCGAAATGAGCAGTTCTTC. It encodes CASSISRNEQFF.

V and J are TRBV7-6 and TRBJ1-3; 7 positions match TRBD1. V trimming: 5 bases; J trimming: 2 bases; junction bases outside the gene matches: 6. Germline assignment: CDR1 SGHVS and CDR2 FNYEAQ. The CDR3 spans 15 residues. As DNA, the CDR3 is TGTGCCAGCAGCCCCCGGGACAGAACTGGAAACACCATATATTTT. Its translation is CASSPRDRTGNTIYF.

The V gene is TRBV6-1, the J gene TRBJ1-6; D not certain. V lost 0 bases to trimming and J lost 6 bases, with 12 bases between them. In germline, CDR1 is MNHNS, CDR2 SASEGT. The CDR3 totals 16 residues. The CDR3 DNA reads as TGTGCCAGCAGTGAAGCAGAGGGATTCGGTAATTCACCCCTCCACTTT. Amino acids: CASSEAEGFGNSPLHF.

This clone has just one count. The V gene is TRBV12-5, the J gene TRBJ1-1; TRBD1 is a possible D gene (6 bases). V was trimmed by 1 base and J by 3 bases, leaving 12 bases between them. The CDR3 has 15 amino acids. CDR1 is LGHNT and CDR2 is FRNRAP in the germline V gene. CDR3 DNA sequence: TGTGCTAGTGGTTTGGAACGTGGGGGCCACACTGAAGCTTTCTTT. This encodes CASGLERGGHTEAFF.

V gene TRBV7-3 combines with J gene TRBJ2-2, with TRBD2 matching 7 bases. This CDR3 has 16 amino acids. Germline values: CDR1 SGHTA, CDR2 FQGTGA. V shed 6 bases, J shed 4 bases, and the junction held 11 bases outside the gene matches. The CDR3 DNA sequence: TGTGCCAGCAGTCGAGTCGCAGGGAGGGGCACCGGGGAGCTGTTTTTT. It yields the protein CASSRVAGRGTGELFF.

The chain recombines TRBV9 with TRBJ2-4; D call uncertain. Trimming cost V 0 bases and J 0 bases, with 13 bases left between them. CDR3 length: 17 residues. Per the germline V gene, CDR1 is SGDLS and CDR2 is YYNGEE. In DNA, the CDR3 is TGTGCCAGCAGCGTAGCTGGGCCAACTGGAGCCAAAAACATTCAGTACTTC. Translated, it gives CASSVAGPTGAKNIQYF.

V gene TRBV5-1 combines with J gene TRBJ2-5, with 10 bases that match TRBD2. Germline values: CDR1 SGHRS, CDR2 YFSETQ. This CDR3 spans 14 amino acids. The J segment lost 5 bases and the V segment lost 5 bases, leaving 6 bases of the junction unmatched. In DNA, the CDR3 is TGCGCCAGCAGGTCCCTAGCGGGGGTGGAGACCCAGTACTTC. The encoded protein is CASRSLAGVETQYF.

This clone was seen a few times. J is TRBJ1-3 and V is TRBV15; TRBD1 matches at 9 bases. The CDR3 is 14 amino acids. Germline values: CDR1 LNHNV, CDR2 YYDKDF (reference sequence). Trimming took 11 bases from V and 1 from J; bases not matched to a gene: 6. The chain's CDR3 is CAVGQGSSGNTIYF. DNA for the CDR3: TGTGCCGTGGGACAGGGCTCGTCTGGAAACACCATATATTTT.

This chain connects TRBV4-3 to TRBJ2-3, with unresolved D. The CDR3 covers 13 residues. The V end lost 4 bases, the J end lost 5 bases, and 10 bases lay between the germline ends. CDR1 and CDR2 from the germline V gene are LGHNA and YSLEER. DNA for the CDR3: TGCGCCAGCAGCCGAAACTTCGGAGATACGCAGTATTTT. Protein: CASSRNFGDTQYF.

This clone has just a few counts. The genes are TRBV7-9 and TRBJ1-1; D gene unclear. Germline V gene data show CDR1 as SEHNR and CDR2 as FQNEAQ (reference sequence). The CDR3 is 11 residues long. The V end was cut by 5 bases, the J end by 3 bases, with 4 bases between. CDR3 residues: CASSIDTEAFF. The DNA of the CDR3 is TGTGCCAGCAGCATCGACACTGAAGCTTTCTTT.

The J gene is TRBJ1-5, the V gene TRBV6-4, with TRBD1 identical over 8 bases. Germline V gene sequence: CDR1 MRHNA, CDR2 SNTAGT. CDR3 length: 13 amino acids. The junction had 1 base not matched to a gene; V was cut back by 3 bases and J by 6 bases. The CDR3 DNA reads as TGTGCCAGCAGTGATACAGGGGGTCAGCCCCAGCATTTT. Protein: CASSDTGGQPQHF.

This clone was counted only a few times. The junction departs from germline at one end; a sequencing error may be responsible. The CDR3 protein is CASREVQRGEQYF. CDR3 in DNA: TGTGCCAGCAGGGAAGTTCAGAGAGGCGAGCAGTACTTC. V is TRBV2 and J is TRBJ2-7; D not resolved. Germline lookup yields CDR1 SNHLY and CDR2 FYNNEI. CDR3 length: 13 residues.

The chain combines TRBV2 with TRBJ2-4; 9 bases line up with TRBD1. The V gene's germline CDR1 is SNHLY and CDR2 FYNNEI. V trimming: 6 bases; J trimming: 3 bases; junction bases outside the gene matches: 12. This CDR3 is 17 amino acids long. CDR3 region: CASRGQGKEYDKNIQYF. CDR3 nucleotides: TGTGCCAGCAGGGGACAGGGAAAGGAGTATGACAAAAACATTCAGTACTTC. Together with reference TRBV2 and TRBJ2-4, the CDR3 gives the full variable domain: EPEVTQTPSHQVTQMGQEVILRCVPISNHLYFYWYRQILGQKVEFLVSFYNNEISEKSEIFDDQFSVERPDGSNFTLKIRSTKLEDSAMYFCASRGQGKEYDKNIQYFGAGTRLSVL.

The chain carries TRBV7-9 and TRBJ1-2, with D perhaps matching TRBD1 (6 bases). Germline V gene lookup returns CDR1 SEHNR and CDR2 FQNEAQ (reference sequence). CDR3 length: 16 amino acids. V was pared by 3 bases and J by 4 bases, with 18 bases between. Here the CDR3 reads CASSFKGTFVAYGYTF. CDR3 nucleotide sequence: TGTGCCAGCAGCTTCAAAGGGACATTCGTAGCCTATGGCTACACCTTC.

CDR3 coding DNA: TGTGCCAGCAGGGGCGCGACGGGACAGGGGATTATGGAGCAGTTCTTC. This codes for CASRGATGQGIMEQFF. The V and J genes are TRBV13 and TRBJ2-1; the match to TRBD1 covers 10 bases. Germline loops: CDR1 PRHDT, CDR2 FYEKMQ (reference sequence). Losses at the gene ends were 6 bases for V and 10 bases for J; bases not matched to a gene: 15. There are 16 residues in the CDR3.

The CDR3 protein is CASSYMASGGSYEQYF. CDR3 in DNA: TGTGCCAGCAGTTATATGGCTAGCGGGGGGTCCTACGAGCAGTACTTC. The chain joins TRBV6-5 to TRBJ2-7; 11 nucleotides line up with TRBD2. The CDR3 has 16 residues. Germline V gives CDR1 MNHEY, CDR2 SVGAGI. J was trimmed by 1 base and V by 3 bases; bases with no gene match: 5.

CDR3 loop: CASSPLASGSTDTQYF. In DNA form, the CDR3 reads TGTGCCAGCAGTCCCCTGGCTAGCGGGAGTACAGATACGCAGTATTTT. The chain uses TRBV28 and TRBJ2-3, with 10 bases that match TRBD2. The CDR3 is 16 amino acids. The germline CDR1 and CDR2 sequences are MDHEN and SYDVKM. Trimming took 5 bases from V and 3 from J; bases not matched to a gene: 8.

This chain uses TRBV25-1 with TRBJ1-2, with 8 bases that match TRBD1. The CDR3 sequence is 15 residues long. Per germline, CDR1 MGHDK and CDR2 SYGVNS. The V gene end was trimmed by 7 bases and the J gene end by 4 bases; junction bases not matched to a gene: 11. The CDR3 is CASTGLDRGGYGYTF. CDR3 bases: TGTGCCAGCACTGGACTCGACAGGGGCGGCTATGGCTACACCTTC.

The DNA for the CDR3 is TGTGCCAGCAGCTTAAGCCCGGAGGATACGCAGTATTTT. This codes for CASSLSPEDTQYF. The genes are TRBV11-2 and TRBJ2-3; D remains ambiguous. The V gene lost 2 bases and the J gene lost 6 bases, with 9 bases spanning the gap. This CDR3 is 13 amino acids long. Germline-derived CDR1 and CDR2 are SGHAT and FQNNGV.

The CDR3 DNA is TGCGCCAGCAGCCGCGAGGAGCGGGGGGAGCAGTTCTTC. Translated: CASSREERGEQFF. The rearrangement uses TRBV4-1 and TRBJ2-1; TRBD2 agrees at 8 bases. Germline V gene sequence: CDR1 MGHRA, CDR2 YSYEKL. This CDR3 spans 13 amino acids. After removal of 4 bases from V and 10 bases from J, the junction contained 6 bases not matched to a gene.

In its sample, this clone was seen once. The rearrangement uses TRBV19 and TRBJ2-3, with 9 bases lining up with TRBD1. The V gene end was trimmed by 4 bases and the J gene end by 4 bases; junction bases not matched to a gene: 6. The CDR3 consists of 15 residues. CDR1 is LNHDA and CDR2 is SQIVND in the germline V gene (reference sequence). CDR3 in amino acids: CASSNPTGGSDTQYF. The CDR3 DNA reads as TGTGCCAGTAGTAACCCGACAGGGGGGTCAGATACGCAGTATTTT.

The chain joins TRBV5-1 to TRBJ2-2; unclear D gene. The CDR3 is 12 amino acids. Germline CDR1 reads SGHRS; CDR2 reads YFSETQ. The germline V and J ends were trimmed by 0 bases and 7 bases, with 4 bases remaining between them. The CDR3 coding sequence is TGCGCCAGCAGCTTGGATCGCGGGGAGCTGTTTTTT. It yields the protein CASSLDRGELFF.

The CDR3 DNA follows: TGTGCCAGCAGCTTGGATGCGGGGGCCAGCACAGATACGCAGTATTTT. Its translation: CASSLDAGASTDTQYF. The V and J genes are TRBV5-4 and TRBJ2-3, with D possibly matching TRBD2 (7 bases). From germline, CDR1 is SGHNT and CDR2 YYREEE (reference sequence). The CDR3 runs 16 residues. V was shortened by 0 bases and J by 0 bases, with 11 bases between the two germline ends.